Below are 26 T cell receptor beta chains sequenced from a single sample in a study of cytomegalovirus exposure and HLA in healthy donors. Primers: 60 Vbeta forward and 13 Jbeta reverse. Libraries were prepared by immunoSEQ multiplex PCR; TCRdb keeps only in-frame clonotypes and omits some of them. Here the sample spans about 180,000 clones, approximately 73% being singletons. The sequencing input was PBMCs. All receptors derive from a woman in her 30s in good health and CMV-seropositive.

The chain links TRBV27 to TRBJ2-7; 10 bases fit TRBD1. V shed 0 bases, J shed 5 bases, and the junction held 4 bases outside the gene matches. CDR3 length: 15 residues. Germline values: CDR1 MNHEY, CDR2 SMNVEV (reference sequence). This CDR3 reads CASSLSGTGVHEQYF. The CDR3 coding sequence is TGTGCCAGCAGTTTATCGGGGACAGGGGTCCACGAGCAGTACTTC.

This clone has a handful of counts. The V call is TRBV2, the J call TRBJ1-5, with 7 bases lining up with TRBD1. Germline CDR1 SNHLY, CDR2 FYNNEI. After removal of 3 bases from V and 7 bases from J, the junction contained 6 bases not matched to a gene. The CDR3 contains 14 residues. DNA for the CDR3: TGTGCCAGCAGTGACGGGACAGTTGGCCAGCCCCAGCATTTT. It specifies CASSDGTVGQPQHF.

The chain employs TRBV5-1 and TRBJ2-3; D may be TRBD1 (6 bases). V lost 6 bases and J lost 0, with 14 bases in between. Looked up from germline, CDR1 is SGHRS and CDR2 is YFSETQ. The CDR3 consists of 15 residues. The chain's CDR3 is CASTSGGRSTDTQYF. In nucleotides, the CDR3 is TGCGCCAGCACCTCTGGGGGCCGAAGCACAGATACGCAGTATTTT.

The chain employs TRBV7-9 and TRBJ2-1, with a weak D call TRBD1 (5 bases). V lost 1 base, J lost 12 bases, and 7 bases lay in between. The CDR3 contains 11 residues. Germline V gene data show CDR1 as SEHNR and CDR2 as FQNEAQ (reference sequence). This chain's CDR3 is CASSLGGGQFF. In DNA, the CDR3 is TGTGCCAGCAGCTTAGGGGGCGGGCAGTTCTTC. The full variable domain, with the rest looked up from reference TRBV7-9 and TRBJ2-1, is DTGVSQNPRHKITKRGQNVTFRCDPISEHNRLYWYRQTLGQGPEFLTYFQNEAQLEKSRLLSDRFSAERPKGSFSTLEIQRTEQGDSAMYLCASSLGGGQFFGPGTRLTVL.

V usage is TRBV30 and J usage is TRBJ1-2; D is perhaps TRBD1 (5 bases). The CDR3 totals 14 residues. V lost 4 bases, J lost 8 bases, and 20 bases lay in between. Germline V lookup: CDR1 GTSNPN, CDR2 SVGIG (reference sequence). CDR3 nucleotide sequence: TGTGCCTGGAATCAGCAGGGATTAATGGGAGGCTACACCTTC. Encoded protein: CAWNQQGLMGGYTF. The full variable domain, rest sourced from reference TRBV30 and TRBJ1-2, is SQTIHQWPATLVQPVGSPLSLECTVEGTSNPNLYWYRQAAGRGLQLLFYSVGIGQISSEVPQNLSASRPQDRQFILSSKKLLLSDSGFYLCAWNQQGLMGGYTFGSGTRLTVV.

The chain employs TRBV2 and TRBJ1-3, with 7 bases matching TRBD1. With V trimmed by 4 bases and J by 3 bases, 9 bases remained unmatched. The CDR3 has 16 amino acids. CDR1 is SNHLY and CDR2 is FYNNEI in the germline V gene. CDR3 region: CASSGQTGRNGNTIYF. DNA of the CDR3: TGTGCCAGCAGTGGGCAGACAGGGCGAAATGGAAACACCATATATTTT.

The rearrangement links TRBV9 to TRBJ2-1, with a tentative D call TRBD2 (7 bases). Germline CDR1 and CDR2: SGDLS and YYNGEE. V was clipped by 3 bases and J by 0 bases, with 16 bases between them. The length of the CDR3 is 17 residues. As DNA, the CDR3 is TGTGCCAGCAGCGAAAGGGGGGGACCCAGCTCCTACAATGAGCAGTTCTTC. Protein product: CASSERGGPSSYNEQFF.

CDR3 nucleotide sequence: TGTGCCAGCAGTGAAATCCCGGGGGATTATCAGCCCCAGCATTTT. It yields the protein CASSEIPGDYQPQHF. V is TRBV6-1 and J is TRBJ1-5; possibly TRBD1 for D (5 bases). The CDR3 covers 15 residues. The V gene lost 2 bases and the J gene lost 5 bases, with 13 bases spanning the gap. Per germline, CDR1 MNHNS and CDR2 SASEGT.

The chain has TRBV27 and TRBJ1-6; unclear D gene. Deletions cut 2 bases from V and 5 bases from J, with 25 bases between. The CDR3 contains 20 residues. Germline assignment: CDR1 MNHEY and CDR2 SMNVEV (reference sequence). The CDR3 coding sequence is TGTGCCAGCAGTTTAAGACGCGGAGGTTTCGGCCGTAAAGATAATTCACCCCTCCACTTT. Protein: CASSLRRGGFGRKDNSPLHF.

CDR3 region: CASSPTKGLPGNTQYF. The CDR3 DNA reads as TGCGCCAGCAGCCCCACCAAAGGACTCCCGGGGAATACGCAGTATTTT. J is TRBJ2-3 and V is TRBV4-1; a possible D gene is TRBD2 (5 bases). Trimming shortened V by 4 bases and J by 7 bases, and 21 bases separated the two germline ends. The germline V gene encodes CDR1 MGHRA and CDR2 YSYEKL. This CDR3 comprises 16 residues.

The chain is built from TRBV12-2 and TRBJ2-1; the table's D call, TRBD2, was not checked against the DNA. TRBV12-2 counts as a pseudogene. CDR3 length equals 17 residues. The CDR3 DNA reads as TGTGCAAGTCGCTCTTGGACTAGCGGGGTGTCCTACAATGAGCAGTTCTTC. It yields the protein CASRSWTSGVSYNEQFF.

The rearrangement uses TRBV11-3 and TRBJ2-7, with TRBD2 as a possible D gene (5 bases). The V and J ends lost 7 bases and 0 bases respectively, with 10 bases between them. The length of the CDR3 is 13 residues. CDR1 and CDR2 (germline): SGHNT, YENEEA. The CDR3 protein is CASTLASSYEQYF. The CDR3 region has the DNA TGTGCCAGCACCCTAGCTAGCTCCTACGAGCAGTACTTC.

This sequence joins TRBV6-5 and TRBJ1-2; perhaps TRBD1 as D (5 bases). Per the germline V gene, CDR1 is MNHEY and CDR2 is SVGAGI. Trimming removed 7 bases from V and 3 bases from J, with 9 bases in between. This CDR3 is built from 12 residues. The CDR3 nucleotides read TGTGCCAGCACCCAGGGATACTATGGCTACACCTTC. Translated, it gives CASTQGYYGYTF.

The rearrangement uses TRBV7-2 and TRBJ2-5; 8 bases map to TRBD2. The J call is uncertain, as TRBJ2-7 better fits the DNA end. The length of the CDR3 is 15 residues. Germline CDR1 SGHTA, CDR2 FQGNSA. The CDR3 DNA is TGTGCCAGCAGCTTCCCCAGCGGGGGTAGCGACGAGCAGTACTTC. This gives the protein CASSFPSGGSDEQYF.

The rearrangement joins TRBV29-1 to TRBJ2-7; D may be TRBD1 (6 bases). V was cut by 5 bases and J by 0 bases, with 20 bases left in between. CDR3 length: 16 amino acids. Germline loops: CDR1 SQVTM, CDR2 ANQGSEA. The CDR3 nucleotides are TGCAGCGTTACCCCCCCTGGGGGCCTAGGCTCCTACGAGCAGTACTTC. Translated: CSVTPPGGLGSYEQYF.

This clone was seen once. The rearrangement links TRBV28 to TRBJ1-5, with no clear D. Trimming took off 6 bases at V and 0 bases at J, with 9 bases between the two ends. This CDR3 is built from 14 residues. Germline V CDR1 and CDR2: MDHEN, SYDVKM. The CDR3 nucleotides are TGTGCCAGCAGACAGTTGTTTAGCAATCAGCCCCAGCATTTT. It yields the protein CASRQLFSNQPQHF.

The CDR3 protein is CASSLDRGGHATGAYEQYF. The CDR3 DNA reads as TGTGCCAGCAGCTTAGATAGGGGGGGACACGCTACTGGGGCCTACGAGCAGTACTTC. The chain couples TRBV11-3 to TRBJ2-7, with a weak D call TRBD2 (7 bases). Germline CDR1 SGHNT, CDR2 YENEEA. The germline V and J ends were trimmed by 0 bases and 2 bases, with 23 bases remaining between them. The length of the CDR3 is 19 residues.

The genes are TRBV7-9 and TRBJ2-7, with D tentatively TRBD2 (6 bases). V gave up 5 bases and J gave up 7 bases, with 30 bases separating them. Germline V gives CDR1 SEHNR, CDR2 FQNEAQ (reference sequence). The CDR3 loop spans 18 amino acids. The CDR3 spells CASSVNPSSRRGKREQYF. The CDR3 DNA reads as TGTGCCAGCAGCGTTAACCCCTCCTCTCGGAGGGGCAAGAGGGAGCAGTACTTC. Based on the CDR3 plus reference TRBV7-9 and TRBJ2-7, the full variable domain is DTGVSQNPRHKITKRGQNVTFRCDPISEHNRLYWYRQTLGQGPEFLTYFQNEAQLEKSRLLSDRFSAERPKGSFSTLEIQRTEQGDSAMYLCASSVNPSSRRGKREQYFGPGTRLTVT.

This sequence joins TRBV28 and TRBJ2-5, with D maybe TRBD2 (6 bases). Trimming removed 5 bases from V and 5 bases from J, with 12 bases in between. Per germline, CDR1 MDHEN and CDR2 SYDVKM. This CDR3 contains 13 residues. Here the CDR3 reads CASSPRERETQYF. The CDR3 DNA follows: TGTGCCAGCAGTCCCCGGGAGAGGGAGACCCAGTACTTC.

V usage is TRBV2 and J usage is TRBJ1-1, with 8 nucleotides matching TRBD1. Germline CDR1 is SNHLY and CDR2 is FYNNEI. Unmatched junction bases numbered 8, after V lost 6 bases and J lost 5 bases. The CDR3 is made up of 14 amino acids. The CDR3, as DNA: TGTGCCAGCAGATCAACAGGGGGTGGGACTGAAGCTTTCTTT. Amino acids: CASRSTGGGTEAFF.

The V call is TRBV7-9, the J call TRBJ1-4, with D unresolved. Germline V gene data show CDR1 as SEHNR and CDR2 as FQNEAQ (reference sequence). The CDR3 covers 13 residues. The V end was cut by 6 bases, the J end by 8 bases, with 13 bases between. CDR3 amino acids: CASRRVEREKLFF. The CDR3 DNA sequence: TGTGCCAGCAGGAGGGTGGAGCGAGAAAAACTGTTTTTT.

The chain combines TRBV28 with TRBJ2-2, with 9 bases matching TRBD1. Germline V lookup: CDR1 MDHEN, CDR2 SYDVKM. The CDR3 consists of 15 residues. V was clipped by 6 bases and J by 4 bases; unmatched bases: 6. The CDR3 DNA reads as TGTGCCAGCAGCTGGGGACAGGGAGTCACCGGGGAGCTGTTTTTT. It specifies CASSWGQGVTGELFF.

The chain links TRBV6-5 to TRBJ1-1; 7 bases are shared with TRBD1. Germline CDR1 reads MNHEY; CDR2 reads SVGAGI. Trimming removed 5 bases from V and 6 bases from J; junction bases left unmatched: 12. CDR3 length equals 15 residues. CDR3 nucleotides: TGTGCCAGCAGTCTTTCGACAGGGAGTGACTCTGAAGCTTTCTTT. Its translation: CASSLSTGSDSEAFF.

V gene TRBV2 combines with J gene TRBJ2-1, with 7 bases that match TRBD1. Per germline, CDR1 SNHLY and CDR2 FYNNEI. The CDR3 is made up of 15 amino acids. Unmatched junction bases numbered 9, after V lost 2 bases and J lost 8 bases. CDR3 loop: CASSEMVRGTDEQFF. The DNA of the CDR3 is TGTGCCAGCAGTGAAATGGTCAGGGGGACAGATGAGCAGTTCTTC.

CDR3 nucleotides: TGCGCCAGCAGCCAAGATTCGCGGGACAGGCTATCCTACAATGAGCAGTTCTTC. Amino acid sequence: CASSQDSRDRLSYNEQFF. V is TRBV4-3 and J is TRBJ2-1; TRBD1 agrees at 8 bases. Germline V CDR1 and CDR2: LGHNA, YSLEER. V lost 0 bases and J lost 1; bases outside the gene matches: 8. The CDR3 totals 18 residues.

The chain has TRBV7-2 and TRBJ2-7, with 13 bases matching TRBD2. The ends lost 5 bases at V and 2 bases at J; junction bases unmatched: 6. The CDR3 contains 16 residues. Germline V gives CDR1 SGHTA, CDR2 FQGNSA. CDR3 DNA sequence: TGTGCCAGCAGCCCCAAAACTAGCGGGGGGGCCTACGAGCAGTACTTC. It codes for CASSPKTSGGAYEQYF.